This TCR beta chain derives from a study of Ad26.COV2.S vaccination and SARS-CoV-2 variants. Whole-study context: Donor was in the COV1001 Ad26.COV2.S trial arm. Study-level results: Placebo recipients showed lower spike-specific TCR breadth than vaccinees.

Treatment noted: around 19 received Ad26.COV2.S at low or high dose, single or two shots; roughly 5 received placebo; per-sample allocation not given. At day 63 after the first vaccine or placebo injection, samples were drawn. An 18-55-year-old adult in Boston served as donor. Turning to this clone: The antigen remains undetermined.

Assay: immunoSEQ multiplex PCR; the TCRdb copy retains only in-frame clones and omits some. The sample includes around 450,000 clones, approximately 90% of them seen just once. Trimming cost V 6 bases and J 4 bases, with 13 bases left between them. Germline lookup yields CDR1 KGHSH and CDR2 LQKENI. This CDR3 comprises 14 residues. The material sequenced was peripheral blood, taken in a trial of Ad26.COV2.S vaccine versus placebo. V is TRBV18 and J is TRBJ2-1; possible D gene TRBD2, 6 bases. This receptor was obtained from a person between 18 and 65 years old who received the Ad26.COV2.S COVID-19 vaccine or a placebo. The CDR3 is CASSDGGQYNEQFF. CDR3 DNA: TGTGCCAGCTCCGACGGGGGTCAGTACAATGAGCAGTTCTTC.